The 24 T cell receptor beta chains in this list originate from one sample, sequenced in a study of T-cell memory formation after mild COVID-19. MiXCR was run by TCRdb on the 5' RACE reads, yielding one entry per CDR3 protein. The table includes some 210,000 distinct CDR3 sequences, roughly a tenth detected once. Sequencing was performed on PBMCs or a T cell subset sorted from them (not recorded which). All receptors come from a man aged 18 to 35 who had mild COVID-19 (a few samples of this study predate the infection). Cell type and time point are not known.

This chain uses TRBV25-1 with TRBJ2-3; D not certain. Germline V CDR1 and CDR2: MGHDK, SYGVNS. The CDR3 is 15 amino acids. The V end lost 1 base, the J end lost 0 bases, and 8 bases lay between the germline ends. DNA of the CDR3: TGTGCCAGCAGTGAATCTCTAGGGAGCACAGATACGCAGTATTTT. This translates into CASSESLGSTDTQYF.

This clonotype came up many times. V is TRBV29-1 and J is TRBJ2-1; no definite D call. Germline CDR1 SQVTM, CDR2 ANQGSEA. V was shortened by 4 bases and J by 7 bases, with 11 bases between the two germline ends. The CDR3 sequence is 12 residues long. CDR3 region: CSVVRQQNEQFF. CDR3 DNA sequence: TGCAGCGTTGTTCGGCAGCAAAATGAGCAGTTCTTC.

Many counts were recorded for this clonotype. The chain links TRBV3-1 to TRBJ2-1, with D perhaps matching TRBD1 or TRBD2 (5 bases each). Trimming took off 0 bases at V and 8 bases at J, with 11 bases between the two ends. The germline gives CDR1 LGHDT, CDR2 YNNKEL (reference sequence). This CDR3 spans 14 amino acids. The CDR3 DNA sequence: TGTGCCAGCAGCCAAGATCCCGGGACCCATGAGCAGTTCTTC. Translation: CASSQDPGTHEQFF.

This clonotype was seen repeatedly, ten times or more. This rearrangement joins TRBV20-1 to TRBJ2-5, with 13 bases that match TRBD2. Germline trimming cut 7 bases from V and 7 bases from J; bases unmatched to any gene: 9. The CDR3 spans 14 residues. CDR1 and CDR2 from the germline V gene are DFQATT and SNEGSKA (reference sequence). This CDR3 is CSVGTSGVLMTQYF. DNA for the CDR3: TGCAGTGTCGGGACTAGCGGGGTCCTTATGACCCAGTACTTC.

There are a few counts of this clonotype. This sequence joins TRBV2 and TRBJ2-7; 10 bases align to TRBD2. The CDR3 consists of 15 residues. Unmatched junction bases numbered 10, after V lost 6 bases and J lost 5 bases. The germline V gene encodes CDR1 SNHLY and CDR2 FYNNEI. The CDR3 protein is CASRWGASGGNEQYV. In DNA, the CDR3 is TGTGCCAGCAGATGGGGGGCTAGCGGGGGCAACGAGCAGTACGTC.

The CDR3 protein is CASSLGQGLWPQHF. DNA for the CDR3: TGTGCCAGCAGCTTGGGACAGGGCCTTTGGCCCCAGCATTTT. V usage is TRBV7-2 and J usage is TRBJ1-5, with 9 nucleotides matching TRBD1. Trimming took 3 bases from V and 9 from J; bases not matched to a gene: 6. Germline V gene sequence: CDR1 SGHTA, CDR2 FQGNSA. CDR3 length: 14 residues. Drawing the rest from reference TRBV7-2 and TRBJ1-5, the complete variable domain is GAGVSQSPSNKVTEKGKDVELRCDPISGHTALYWYRQSLGQGLEFLIYFQGNSAPDKSGLPSDRFSAERTGGSVSTLTIQRTQQEDSAVYLCASSLGQGLWPQHFGDGTRLSIL.

Only a few counts were recorded for this clonotype. The chain joins TRBV2 to TRBJ2-5, with D possibly called TRBD1 or TRBD2 (5 bases each). CDR3 length: 13 amino acids. Germline loops: CDR1 SNHLY, CDR2 FYNNEI. The V gene lost 4 bases and the J gene lost 3 bases, with 9 bases spanning the gap. The CDR3 region is CASSGDGKETQYF. Here the CDR3 DNA reads TGTGCCAGCAGTGGGGACGGGAAAGAGACCCAGTACTTC. Full variable domain (outside the CDR3, taken from reference TRBV2 and TRBJ2-5): EPEVTQTPSHQVTQMGQEVILRCVPISNHLYFYWYRQILGQKVEFLVSFYNNEISEKSEIFDDQFSVERPDGSNFTLKIRSTKLEDSAMYFCASSGDGKETQYFGPGTRLLVL.

This clonotype was counted only a few times. J is TRBJ2-1 and V is TRBV5-1, with 12 bases lining up with TRBD2. V trimming: 5 bases; J trimming: 7 bases; junction bases outside the gene matches: 13. This CDR3 contains 17 residues. Per germline, CDR1 SGHRS and CDR2 YFSETQ. DNA of the CDR3: TGCGCCAGCAGTGGGGCTTCTGGACTAGCGGGGAAGAATGAGCAGTTCTTC. Its translation is CASSGASGLAGKNEQFF.

J is TRBJ2-7 and V is TRBV20-1; 7 nucleotides match TRBD1. V lost 0 bases, J lost 3 bases, and 8 bases stayed unmatched. The germline V gene has CDR1 DFQATT and CDR2 SNEGSKA (reference sequence). The CDR3 extends over 15 amino acids. Here the CDR3 reads CSARDPSGGVYEQYF. In DNA, the CDR3 is TGCAGTGCTAGAGATCCTTCAGGGGGAGTCTACGAGCAGTACTTC.

This clonotype was recorded a few times. The J gene is TRBJ2-7, the V gene TRBV4-1; 13 bases agree with TRBD2. V lost 4 bases, J lost 0 bases, and 6 bases stayed unmatched. CDR1 MGHRA and CDR2 YSYEKL come from the germline V gene. The CDR3 has 17 residues. The CDR3 nucleotides read TGCGCCAGCAGCCGAGGACTAGCGGGGGCTATCTCCTACGAGCAGTACTTC. Translating it yields CASSRGLAGAISYEQYF.

This chain uses TRBV5-1 with TRBJ2-3, with 7 bases matching TRBD1. The CDR3 sequence is 15 residues long. Germline V gene sequence: CDR1 SGHRS, CDR2 YFSETQ. J was trimmed by 2 bases and V by 4 bases; bases with no gene match: 7. The CDR3 spells CASSSPGQLTDTQYF. The CDR3 region has the DNA TGCGCCAGCAGCAGCCCGGGACAGCTCACAGATACGCAGTATTTT.

Turning to this clonotype: A read error is possible here, since a much larger clone lies one base away. This chain joins TRBV10-1 and TRBJ2-3; D unclear. The CDR3 runs 13 residues. In germline, CDR1 is WNHNN, CDR2 SYGVQD (reference sequence). CDR3 DNA: TGCGCCAGCAGTCGAGGAAGCACAGATACGCATTATTTT. Amino acids: CASSRGSTDTHYF.

This clonotype showed up just a few times. The chain uses TRBV10-3 and TRBJ2-7; 7 bases map to TRBD1. The length of the CDR3 is 12 residues. Germline trimming cut 6 bases from V and 5 bases from J; bases unmatched to any gene: 4. Germline V gives CDR1 ENHRY, CDR2 SYGVKD. The CDR3 here is CAIRDDRDEQYV. The CDR3 bases are TGTGCCATCAGAGACGACAGGGACGAGCAGTACGTC.

This clonotype was seen a handful of times. CDR3 DNA sequence: TGTGCCAGCAGCCATAAGATCGGGACAGGGCGGACCGGGGAGCTGTTTTTT. This codes for CASSHKIGTGRTGELFF. This sequence joins TRBV28 and TRBJ2-2, with 9 nucleotides matching TRBD1. This CDR3 has 17 residues. The germline V gene encodes CDR1 MDHEN and CDR2 SYDVKM. Losses at the gene ends were 6 bases for V and 5 bases for J; bases not matched to a gene: 13.

This chain joins TRBV5-1 and TRBJ2-7, with 7 bases lining up with TRBD1. Germline V gene sequence: CDR1 SGHRS, CDR2 YFSETQ. V shed 3 bases, J shed 7 bases, and the junction held 7 bases outside the gene matches. CDR3 length: 13 residues. The CDR3 coding sequence is TGCGCCAGCAGCTCACAGGGGAATCGGGAGCAGTACGTC. Protein product: CASSSQGNREQYV.

In its sample, this clonotype was seen a few times. This chain connects TRBV7-6 to TRBJ2-2; D is unresolved. Germline V CDR1 and CDR2: SGHVS, FNYEAQ. V was trimmed by 1 base and J by 0 bases, leaving 15 bases between them. This CDR3 region has 18 residues. CDR3 DNA: TGTGCCAGCAGCTTAGGGATCCCGGGTGCGGCGAACACCGGGGAGCTGTTTTTT. Encoded protein: CASSLGIPGAANTGELFF.

V gene TRBV19 combines with J gene TRBJ1-4; TRBD1 aligns across 7 bases. CDR1 and CDR2 (germline): LNHDA, SQIVND (reference sequence). Germline trimming cut 7 bases from V and 6 bases from J; bases unmatched to any gene: 11. CDR3 size: 15 residues. In DNA form, the CDR3 reads TGTGCCAGTACCCCTGGGTACAGGGGAGATGAAAAACTGTTTTTT. Translation: CASTPGYRGDEKLFF.

The genes are TRBV3-1 and TRBJ2-3; D may be TRBD1 or TRBD2 (6 bases each). Germline CDR1 and CDR2: LGHDT and YNNKEL (reference sequence). The CDR3 covers 14 residues. The V gene lost 5 bases and the J gene lost 6 bases, with 15 bases spanning the gap. CDR3 residues: CASSKRGPGDTQYF. The CDR3 nucleotides read TGTGCCAGCAGCAAACGGGGGCCCGGGGATACGCAGTATTTT.

The V gene is TRBV12-3 or TRBV12-4, the J gene TRBJ1-2; the D is unclear. The CDR3 length is 11 residues. V was pared by 3 bases and J by 4 bases, with 3 bases between. CDR3 loop: CASSFRYGYTF. For the CDR3, the DNA is TGTGCCAGCAGTTTTCGCTATGGCTACACCTTC.

This clonotype was seen more than once but under ten times. This chain joins TRBV6-1 and TRBJ1-5; D gene unclear. Germline lookup yields CDR1 MNHNS and CDR2 SASEGT. There are 12 residues in the CDR3. V was pared by 6 bases and J by 5 bases, with 8 bases between. The CDR3 is CASSVQYQPQHF. CDR3 DNA sequence: TGTGCCAGCAGCGTCCAGTATCAGCCCCAGCATTTT.

The rearrangement links TRBV30 to TRBJ1-1; D not certain. CDR1 is GTSNPN and CDR2 is SVGIG in the germline V gene (reference sequence). The CDR3 sequence is 13 residues long. V dropped 2 bases and J dropped 1 base, with 8 bases sitting between them. This CDR3 is CAWSSQQNTEAFF. CDR3 DNA sequence: TGTGCCTGGAGTAGCCAGCAGAACACTGAAGCTTTCTTT.

This clonotype was seen a few times. The chain couples TRBV5-1 to TRBJ2-5; 10 bases agree with TRBD1. After removal of 7 bases from V and 5 bases from J, the junction contained 8 bases not matched to a gene. Per the germline V gene, CDR1 is SGHRS and CDR2 is YFSETQ. The CDR3 sequence is 14 residues long. The chain's CDR3 is CASQETGGGETQYF. The CDR3 DNA is TGCGCCAGCCAAGAGACAGGGGGCGGGGAGACCCAGTACTTC.

A few counts support this clonotype. V and J are TRBV7-2 and TRBJ1-5, with unresolved D. The CDR3 spans 14 residues. V was clipped by 3 bases and J by 5 bases, with 11 bases between them. Germline-derived CDR1 and CDR2 are SGHTA and FQGNSA. As DNA, the CDR3 is TGTGCCAGCAGCTTTGGAATACGAGATCAGCCCCAGCATTTT. Protein product: CASSFGIRDQPQHF. Looking up the rest from reference TRBV7-2 and TRBJ1-5 gives the full variable domain: GAGVSQSPSNKVTEKGKDVELRCDPISGHTALYWYRQSLGQGLEFLIYFQGNSAPDKSGLPSDRFSAERTGGSVSTLTIQRTQQEDSAVYLCASSFGIRDQPQHFGDGTRLSIL.

Only a few counts were recorded for this clonotype. The chain employs TRBV10-3 and TRBJ2-5; D is possibly TRBD1 (5 bases). The CDR3 length is 13 residues. V lost 6 bases and J lost 13, with 21 bases in between. The germline V gene has CDR1 ENHRY and CDR2 SYGVKD. The CDR3 loop is CAIRPTSDSPPYF. CDR3 DNA: TGTGCCATCAGACCCACTTCCGACAGCCCCCCGTACTTC.